This T cell receptor beta chain is from a study of blood T cell repertoires in COVID-19. Germline lookup yields CDR1 SGHRS and CDR2 YFSETQ. J was trimmed by 2 bases and V by 3 bases; bases with no gene match: 7. The CDR3 is made up of 15 amino acids. Authors' analysis steps: Nucleated cell number was recorded as an estimate derived from reference gene primer amplification. The repertoire was sequenced with immunoSEQ multiplex PCR; TCRdb's copy has only in-frame clones and lacks some. D and trimming come from the DNA, and the V and J calls and clone size come from that table. Here the sample spans roughly 340,000 clones, around 87% being singletons.

The chain joins TRBV5-1 to TRBJ1-2; 7 positions match TRBD1. The sample taken for sequencing was PBMCs or T cells enriched from blood (not recorded which). This clonotype was obtained from a man between 40 and 49 years old in a cohort exposed to, infected with or recovered from COVID-19 (not recorded which). The CDR3: CASSSNRDSNYGYTF. Here the CDR3 DNA reads TGCGCCAGCAGCTCGAACCGGGACAGCAACTATGGCTACACCTTC.